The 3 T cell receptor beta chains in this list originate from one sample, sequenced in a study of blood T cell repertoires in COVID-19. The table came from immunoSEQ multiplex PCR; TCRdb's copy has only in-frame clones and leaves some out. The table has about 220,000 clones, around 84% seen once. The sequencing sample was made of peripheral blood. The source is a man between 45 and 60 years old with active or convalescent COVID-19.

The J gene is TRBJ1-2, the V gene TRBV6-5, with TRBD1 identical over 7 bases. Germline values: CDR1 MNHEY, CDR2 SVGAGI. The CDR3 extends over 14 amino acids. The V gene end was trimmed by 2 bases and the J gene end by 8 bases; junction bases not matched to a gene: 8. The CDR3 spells CASSYATGEGGYTF. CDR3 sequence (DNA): TGTGCCAGCAGTTACGCCACAGGGGAAGGGGGCTACACCTTC.

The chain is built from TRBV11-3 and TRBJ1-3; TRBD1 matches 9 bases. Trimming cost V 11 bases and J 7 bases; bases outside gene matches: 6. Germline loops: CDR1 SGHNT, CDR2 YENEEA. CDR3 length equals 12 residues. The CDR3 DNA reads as TGTGCCGGGACAGGGAGGTGGAACACCATATATTTT. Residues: CAGTGRWNTIYF.

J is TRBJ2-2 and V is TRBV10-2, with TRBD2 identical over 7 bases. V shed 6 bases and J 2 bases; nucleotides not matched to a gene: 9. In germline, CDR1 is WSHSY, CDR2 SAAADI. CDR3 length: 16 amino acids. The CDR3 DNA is TGCGCCAGCAGCCCAGGTGCGGGAGTTAACACCGGGGAGCTGTTTTTT. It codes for CASSPGAGVNTGELFF.